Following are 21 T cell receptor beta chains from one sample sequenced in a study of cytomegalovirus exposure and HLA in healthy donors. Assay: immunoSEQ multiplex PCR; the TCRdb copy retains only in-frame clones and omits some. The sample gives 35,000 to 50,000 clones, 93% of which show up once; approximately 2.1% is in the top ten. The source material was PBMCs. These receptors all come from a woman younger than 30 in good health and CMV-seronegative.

The CDR3 DNA reads TGTGCCAGCAGTTTAACGGGACTAGCGGGTGGGGATACGCAGTATTTT. It specifies CASSLTGLAGGDTQYF. The chain carries TRBV27 and TRBJ2-3, with 12 positions matching TRBD2. Unmatched junction bases numbered 6, after V lost 2 bases and J lost 6 bases. Germline CDR1 MNHEY, CDR2 SMNVEV (reference sequence). The CDR3 extends over 16 amino acids.

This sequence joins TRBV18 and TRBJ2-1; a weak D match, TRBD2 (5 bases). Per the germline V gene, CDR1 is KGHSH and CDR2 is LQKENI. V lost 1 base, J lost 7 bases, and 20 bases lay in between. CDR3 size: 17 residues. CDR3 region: CASSPLSSTYGENEQFF. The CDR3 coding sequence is TGTGCCAGCTCACCACTTAGCAGTACCTACGGGGAGAATGAGCAGTTCTTC.

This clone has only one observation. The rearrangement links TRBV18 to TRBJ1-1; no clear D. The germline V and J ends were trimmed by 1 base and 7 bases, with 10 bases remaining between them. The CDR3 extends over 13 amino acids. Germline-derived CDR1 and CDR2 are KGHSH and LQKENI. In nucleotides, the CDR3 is TGTGCCAGCTCACCACAAGAAACATTTGAAGCTTTCTTT. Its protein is CASSPQETFEAFF.

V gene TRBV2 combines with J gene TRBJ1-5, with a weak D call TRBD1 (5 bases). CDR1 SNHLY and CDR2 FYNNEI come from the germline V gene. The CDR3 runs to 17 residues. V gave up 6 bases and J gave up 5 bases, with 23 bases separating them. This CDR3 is CASSVMATGPGDQPQHF. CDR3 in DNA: TGTGCCAGCAGCGTAATGGCCACAGGTCCGGGCGATCAGCCCCAGCATTTT.

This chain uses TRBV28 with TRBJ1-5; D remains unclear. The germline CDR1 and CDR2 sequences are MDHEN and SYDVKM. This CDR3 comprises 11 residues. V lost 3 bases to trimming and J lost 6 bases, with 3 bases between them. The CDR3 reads CASSFGQPQHF. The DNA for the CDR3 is TGTGCCAGCAGTTTCGGTCAGCCCCAGCATTTT.

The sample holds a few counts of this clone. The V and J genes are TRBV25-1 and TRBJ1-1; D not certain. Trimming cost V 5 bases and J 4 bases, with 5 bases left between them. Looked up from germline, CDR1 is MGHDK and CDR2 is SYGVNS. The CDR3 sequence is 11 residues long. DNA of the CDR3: TGTGCCAGCAGTTCTTTCACTGAAGCTTTCTTT. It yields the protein CASSSFTEAFF.

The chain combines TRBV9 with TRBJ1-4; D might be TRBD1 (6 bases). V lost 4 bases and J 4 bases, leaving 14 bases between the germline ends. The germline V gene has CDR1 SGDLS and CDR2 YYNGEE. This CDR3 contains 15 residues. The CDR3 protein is CASSLTGTSNEKLFF. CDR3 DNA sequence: TGTGCCAGCAGCTTAACCGGGACAAGTAATGAAAAACTGTTTTTT.

For the CDR3, the DNA is TGTGCCAGCAGCAAAGTGATGGGGACAGGGATTACCTACGAGCAGTACTTC. It translates to CASSKVMGTGITYEQYF. The chain is built from TRBV21-1 and TRBJ2-7; the table's D call TRBD1 went unverified against the DNA. TRBV21-1 is assigned pseudogene status. The CDR3 loop spans 17 amino acids.

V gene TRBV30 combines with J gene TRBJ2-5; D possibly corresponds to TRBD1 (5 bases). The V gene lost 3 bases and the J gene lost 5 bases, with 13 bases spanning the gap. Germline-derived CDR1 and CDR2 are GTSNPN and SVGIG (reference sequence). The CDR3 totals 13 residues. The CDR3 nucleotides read TGTGCCTGGAGAGGGCAGGGTAGGGAGACCCAGTACTTC. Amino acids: CAWRGQGRETQYF.

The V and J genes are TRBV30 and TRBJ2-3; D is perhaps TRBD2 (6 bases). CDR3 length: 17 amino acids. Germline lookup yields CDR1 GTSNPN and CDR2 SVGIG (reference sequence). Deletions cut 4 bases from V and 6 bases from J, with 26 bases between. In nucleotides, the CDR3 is TGTGCCTGGAAGTTTTCTCAGGAGGGAGGAGTATTGGATACGCAGTATTTT. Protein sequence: CAWKFSQEGGVLDTQYF.

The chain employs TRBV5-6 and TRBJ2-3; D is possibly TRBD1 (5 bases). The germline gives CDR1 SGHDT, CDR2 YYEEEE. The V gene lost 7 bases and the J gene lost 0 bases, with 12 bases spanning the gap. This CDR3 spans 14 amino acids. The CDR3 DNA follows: TGTGCCAGCGCTAACAGGCTTAGCACAGATACGCAGTATTTT. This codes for CASANRLSTDTQYF.

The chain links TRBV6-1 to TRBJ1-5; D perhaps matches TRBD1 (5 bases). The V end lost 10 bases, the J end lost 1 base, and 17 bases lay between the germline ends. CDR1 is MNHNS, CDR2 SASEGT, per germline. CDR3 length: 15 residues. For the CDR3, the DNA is TGTGCCACCACCTGGGGGAGGGAAAGCAATCAGCCCCAGCATTTT. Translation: CATTWGRESNQPQHF.

The CDR3 reads CASSSQAGAGGDTQYF. DNA for the CDR3: TGTGCCAGCAGCAGCCAAGCGGGAGCGGGGGGGGATACGCAGTATTTT. The chain recombines TRBV5-4 with TRBJ2-3, with TRBD2 identical over 10 bases. After removal of 4 bases from V and 6 bases from J, the junction contained 11 bases not matched to a gene. CDR1 is SGHNT, CDR2 YYREEE, per germline (reference sequence). The CDR3 extends over 16 amino acids. Variable domain in full (rest from reference TRBV5-4 and TRBJ2-3): ETGVTQSPTHLIKTRGQQVTLRCSSQSGHNTVSWYQQALGQGPQFIFQYYREEENGRGNFPPRFSGLQFPNYSSELNVNALELDDSALYLCASSSQAGAGGDTQYFGPGTRLTVL.

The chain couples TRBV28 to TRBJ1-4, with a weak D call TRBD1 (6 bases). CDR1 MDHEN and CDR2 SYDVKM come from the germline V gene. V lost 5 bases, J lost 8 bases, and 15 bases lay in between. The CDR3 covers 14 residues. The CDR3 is CASSNPQGREKLFF. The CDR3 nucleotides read TGTGCCAGCAGTAACCCACAGGGAAGGGAAAAACTGTTTTTT.

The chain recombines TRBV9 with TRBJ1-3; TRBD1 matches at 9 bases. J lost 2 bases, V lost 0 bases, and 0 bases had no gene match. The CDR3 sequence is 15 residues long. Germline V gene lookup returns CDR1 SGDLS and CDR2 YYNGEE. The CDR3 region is CASSVGTGAGNTIYF. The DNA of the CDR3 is TGTGCCAGCAGCGTAGGGACAGGGGCTGGAAACACCATATATTTT. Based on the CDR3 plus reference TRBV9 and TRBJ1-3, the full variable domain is DSGVTQTPKHLITATGQRVTLRCSPRSGDLSVYWYQQSLDQGLQFLIQYYNGEERAKGNILERFSAQQFPDLHSELNLSSLELGDSALYFCASSVGTGAGNTIYFGEGSWLTVV.

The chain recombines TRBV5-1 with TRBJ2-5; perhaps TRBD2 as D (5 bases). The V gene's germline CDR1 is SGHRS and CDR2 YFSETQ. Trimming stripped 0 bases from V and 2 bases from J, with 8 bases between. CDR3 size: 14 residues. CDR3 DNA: TGCGCCAGCAGCTTGGCTGGAGGTCAAGAGACCCAGTACTTC. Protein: CASSLAGGQETQYF.

The CDR3 coding sequence is TGTGCCACCAGCAGACCCAGGGGACTAGCGGGAGGGCTTGATACGCAGTATTTT. Its translation: CATSRPRGLAGGLDTQYF. This chain connects TRBV15 to TRBJ2-3; 16 nucleotides match TRBD2. Germline trimming cut 2 bases from V and 6 bases from J; bases unmatched to any gene: 8. The germline CDR1 and CDR2 sequences are LNHNV and YYDKDF (reference sequence). This CDR3 contains 18 residues.

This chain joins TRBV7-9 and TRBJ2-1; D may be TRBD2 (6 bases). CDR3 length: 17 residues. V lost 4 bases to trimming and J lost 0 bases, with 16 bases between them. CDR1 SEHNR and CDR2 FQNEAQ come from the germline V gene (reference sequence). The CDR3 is CASSSRGLPSSYNEQFF. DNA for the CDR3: TGTGCCAGCAGCTCGAGGGGACTCCCAAGCTCCTACAATGAGCAGTTCTTC.

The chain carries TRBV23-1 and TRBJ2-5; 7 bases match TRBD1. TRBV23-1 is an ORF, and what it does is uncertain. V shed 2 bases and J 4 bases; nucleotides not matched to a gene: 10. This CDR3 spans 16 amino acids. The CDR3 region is CASSQKSDRRSETQYF. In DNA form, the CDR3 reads TGCGCCAGCAGTCAAAAATCGGACAGGAGATCAGAGACCCAGTACTTC.

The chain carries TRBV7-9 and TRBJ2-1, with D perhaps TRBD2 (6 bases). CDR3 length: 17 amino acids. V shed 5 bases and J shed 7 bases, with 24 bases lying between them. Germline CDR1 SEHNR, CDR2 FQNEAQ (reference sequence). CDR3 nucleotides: TGTGCCAGCAGCCCACAAGCCCCGGGGGTCGCGGGGAATGAGCAGTTCTTC. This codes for CASSPQAPGVAGNEQFF.

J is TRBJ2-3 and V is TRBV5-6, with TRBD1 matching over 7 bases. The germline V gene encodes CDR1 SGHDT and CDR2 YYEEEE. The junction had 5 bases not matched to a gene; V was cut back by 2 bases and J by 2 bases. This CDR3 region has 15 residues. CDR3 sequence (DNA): TGTGCCAGCAGCTTATTACAGGGGTACACAGATACGCAGTATTTT. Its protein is CASSLLQGYTDTQYF.